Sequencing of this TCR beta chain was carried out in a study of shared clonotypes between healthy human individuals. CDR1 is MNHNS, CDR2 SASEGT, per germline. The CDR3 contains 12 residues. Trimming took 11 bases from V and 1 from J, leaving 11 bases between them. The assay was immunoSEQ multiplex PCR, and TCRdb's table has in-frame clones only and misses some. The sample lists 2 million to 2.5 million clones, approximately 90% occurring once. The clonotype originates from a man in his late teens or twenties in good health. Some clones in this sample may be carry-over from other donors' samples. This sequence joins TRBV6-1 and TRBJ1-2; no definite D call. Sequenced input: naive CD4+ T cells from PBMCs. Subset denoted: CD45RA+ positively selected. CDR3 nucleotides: TGTGCCGCCTCACAGAATAACTATGGCTACACCTTC. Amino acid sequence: CAASQNNYGYTF.